This T cell receptor beta chain was captured by sequencing in a study of blood T cell repertoires in COVID-19. Study at large: From the United States, Italy and Spain came samples of acute and convalescent COVID-19. In each case, the material was cDNA or gDNA derived from T cells, B-cell-depleted T cells, or PBMCs.

Original methodology: Cell counts per sample came from amplifying reference gene primers. The repertoire was sequenced with immunoSEQ multiplex PCR; TCRdb's copy has only in-frame clones and lacks some. Clone size and the V and J calls come from that table; the DNA yielded D and trimming. This table holds 200,000 to 250,000 clones, approximately 81% found once. Germline CDR1 and CDR2: SEHNR and FQNEAQ (reference sequence). The CDR3 consists of 15 residues. Losses at the gene ends were 6 bases for V and 4 bases for J; bases not matched to a gene: 10. Patients of the Seattle cohort, enrolled during active infection, were followed longitudinally.

The sequencing sample was made of peripheral blood. The receptor comes from a woman of 80 years or more with COVID-19, enrolled during active disease. The chain uses TRBV7-9 and TRBJ1-1, with TRBD1 matching 8 bases. CDR3 sequence (DNA): TGTGCCAGCAGTCCTCCCGGGACAGGTTTCACTGAAGCTTTCTTT. This gives the protein CASSPPGTGFTEAFF.